One TCR beta chain is described in this entry. Its matching antigen is unknown. PCR primers comprised 60 Vbeta and 13 Jbeta primers. The method was immunoSEQ multiplex PCR; TCRdb's version includes in-frame clones alone and lacks a portion of them. This sample has more than 95,000 clones, with around 74% found just once. This sample stems from a study of cytomegalovirus exposure and HLA in healthy donors. Regarding the study as a whole: The classifier reportedly diagnosed cytomegalovirus status with high sensitivity and specificity. In a later analysis, specific HLA alleles were associated with around 17,000 TCR beta sequences at a 0.05 false discovery rate.

The CDR3 contains 13 residues. Germline V gene lookup returns CDR1 SEHNR and CDR2 FQNEAQ (reference sequence). Between the trimmed V and J ends, which lost 0 bases and 10 bases, there was a span of 9 bases. The sample comprised PBMCs. J is TRBJ1-4 and V is TRBV7-9; D remains unclear. This clonotype was sampled from a woman in her 70s in good health and CMV-seropositive. CDR3 coding DNA: TGTGCCAGCAGCTTAGCTGCGGGGAGAAAACTGTTTTTT. It yields the protein CASSLAAGRKLFF.